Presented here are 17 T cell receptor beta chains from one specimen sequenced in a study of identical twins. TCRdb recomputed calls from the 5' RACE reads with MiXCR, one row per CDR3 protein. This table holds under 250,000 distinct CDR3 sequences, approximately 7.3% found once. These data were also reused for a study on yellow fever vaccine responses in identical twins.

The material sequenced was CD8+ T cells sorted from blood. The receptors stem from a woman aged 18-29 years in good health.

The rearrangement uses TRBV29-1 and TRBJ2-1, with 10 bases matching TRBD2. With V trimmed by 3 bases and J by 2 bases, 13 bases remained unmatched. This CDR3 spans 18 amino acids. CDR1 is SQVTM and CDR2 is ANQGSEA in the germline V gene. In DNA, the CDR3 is TGCAGCGTTGACACTCCTACGCACAGCGGGGGGGCCTACAATGAGCAGTTCTTC. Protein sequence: CSVDTPTHSGGAYNEQFF.

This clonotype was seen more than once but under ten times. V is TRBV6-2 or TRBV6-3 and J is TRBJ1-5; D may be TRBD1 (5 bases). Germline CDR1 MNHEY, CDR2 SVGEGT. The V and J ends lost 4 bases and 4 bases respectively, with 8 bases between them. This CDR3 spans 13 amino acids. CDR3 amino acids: CASSFRVNQPQHF. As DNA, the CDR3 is TGTGCCAGCAGTTTCAGGGTGAATCAGCCCCAGCATTTT.

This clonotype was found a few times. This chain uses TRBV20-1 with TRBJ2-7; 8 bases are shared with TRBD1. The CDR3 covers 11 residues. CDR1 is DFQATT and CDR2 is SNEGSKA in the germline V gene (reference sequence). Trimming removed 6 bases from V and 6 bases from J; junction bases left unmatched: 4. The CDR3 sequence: CSARTGGEQYF. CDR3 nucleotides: TGCAGTGCGAGAACAGGGGGCGAGCAGTACTTC.

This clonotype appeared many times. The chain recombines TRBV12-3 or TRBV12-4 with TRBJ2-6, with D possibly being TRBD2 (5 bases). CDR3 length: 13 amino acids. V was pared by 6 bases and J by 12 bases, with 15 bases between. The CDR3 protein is CASRNRSEGVLTF. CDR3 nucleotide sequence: TGTGCCAGCAGGAATCGCTCCGAGGGCGTCCTGACTTTC.

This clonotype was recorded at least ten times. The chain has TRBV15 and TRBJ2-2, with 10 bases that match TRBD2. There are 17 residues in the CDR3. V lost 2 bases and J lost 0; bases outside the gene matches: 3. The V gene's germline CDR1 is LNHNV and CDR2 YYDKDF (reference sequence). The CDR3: CATSRSGLAANTGELFF. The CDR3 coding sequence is TGTGCCACCAGCAGATCTGGACTAGCGGCGAACACCGGGGAGCTGTTTTTT.

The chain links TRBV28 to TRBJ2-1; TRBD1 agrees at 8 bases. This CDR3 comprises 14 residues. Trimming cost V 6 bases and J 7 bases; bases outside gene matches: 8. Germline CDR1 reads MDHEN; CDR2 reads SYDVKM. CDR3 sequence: CASSGTGVPNEQFF. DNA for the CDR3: TGTGCCAGCAGCGGGACAGGTGTTCCGAATGAGCAGTTCTTC.

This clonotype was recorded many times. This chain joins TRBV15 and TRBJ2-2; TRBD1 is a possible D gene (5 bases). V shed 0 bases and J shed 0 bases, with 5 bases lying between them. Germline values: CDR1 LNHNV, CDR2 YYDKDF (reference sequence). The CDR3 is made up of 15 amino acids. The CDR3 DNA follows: TGTGCCACCAGCAGAGACAGGGCGAACACCGGGGAGCTGTTTTTT. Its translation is CATSRDRANTGELFF.

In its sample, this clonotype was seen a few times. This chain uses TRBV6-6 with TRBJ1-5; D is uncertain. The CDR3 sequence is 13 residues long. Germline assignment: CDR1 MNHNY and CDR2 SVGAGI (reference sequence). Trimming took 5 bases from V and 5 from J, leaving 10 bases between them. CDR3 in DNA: TGTGCCAGCAGTACCTCCAGAGATCAGCCCCAGCATTTT. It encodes CASSTSRDQPQHF.

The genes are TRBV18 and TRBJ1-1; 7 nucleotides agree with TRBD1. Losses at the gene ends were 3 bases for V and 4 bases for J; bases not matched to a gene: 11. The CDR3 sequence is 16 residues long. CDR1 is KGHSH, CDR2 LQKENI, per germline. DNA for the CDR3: TGTGCCAGCTCACCTTACGGGACAGTTGATGGCACTGAAGCTTTCTTT. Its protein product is CASSPYGTVDGTEAFF.

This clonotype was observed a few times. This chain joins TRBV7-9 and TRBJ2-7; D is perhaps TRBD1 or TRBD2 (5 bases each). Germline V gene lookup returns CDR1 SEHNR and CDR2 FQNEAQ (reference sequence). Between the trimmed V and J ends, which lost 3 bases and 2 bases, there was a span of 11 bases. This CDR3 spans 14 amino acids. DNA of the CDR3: TGTGCCAGCAGCTTCTCGGGGACCCCCTACGAGCAGTACTTC. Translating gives CASSFSGTPYEQYF.

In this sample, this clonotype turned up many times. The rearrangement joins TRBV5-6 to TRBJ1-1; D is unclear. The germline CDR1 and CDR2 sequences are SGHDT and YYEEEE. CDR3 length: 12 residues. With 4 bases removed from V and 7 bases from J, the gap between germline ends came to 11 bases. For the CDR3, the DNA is TGTGCCAGCAGCCTGGGCCGGGTTGAAGCTTTCTTT. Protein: CASSLGRVEAFF.

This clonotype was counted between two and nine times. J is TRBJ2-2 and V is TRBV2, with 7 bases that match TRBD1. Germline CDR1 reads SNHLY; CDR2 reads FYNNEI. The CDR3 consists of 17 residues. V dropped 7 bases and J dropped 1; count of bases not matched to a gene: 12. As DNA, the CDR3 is TGTGCCAGCACTAAAGGGAAGGGGGCATGGAACACCGGGGAGCTGTTTTTT. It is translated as CASTKGKGAWNTGELFF.

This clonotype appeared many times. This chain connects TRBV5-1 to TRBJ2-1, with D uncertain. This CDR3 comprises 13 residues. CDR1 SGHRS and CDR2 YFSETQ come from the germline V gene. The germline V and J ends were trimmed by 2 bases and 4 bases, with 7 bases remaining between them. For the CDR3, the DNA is TGCGCCAGCAGCTTCGCTATATACAATGAGCAGTTCTTC. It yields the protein CASSFAIYNEQFF. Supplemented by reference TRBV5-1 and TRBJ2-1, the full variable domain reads KAGVTQTPRYLIKTRGQQVTLSCSPISGHRSVSWYQQTPGQGLQFLFEYFSETQRNKGNFPGRFSGRQFSNSRSEMNVSTLELGDSALYLCASSFAIYNEQFFGPGTRLTVL.

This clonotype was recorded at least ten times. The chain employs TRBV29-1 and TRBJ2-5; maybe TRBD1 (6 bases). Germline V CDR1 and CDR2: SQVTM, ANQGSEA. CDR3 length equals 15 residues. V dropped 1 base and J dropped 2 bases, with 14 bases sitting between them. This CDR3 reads CSVEAAGALQETQYF. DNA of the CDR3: TGCAGCGTTGAAGCTGCAGGGGCACTTCAAGAGACCCAGTACTTC.

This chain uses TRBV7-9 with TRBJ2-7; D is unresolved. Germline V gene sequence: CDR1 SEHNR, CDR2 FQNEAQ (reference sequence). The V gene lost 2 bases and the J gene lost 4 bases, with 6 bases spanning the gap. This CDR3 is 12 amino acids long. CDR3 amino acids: CASSLIGYEQYV. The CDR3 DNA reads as TGTGCCAGCAGCTTAATCGGTTACGAGCAGTACGTC.

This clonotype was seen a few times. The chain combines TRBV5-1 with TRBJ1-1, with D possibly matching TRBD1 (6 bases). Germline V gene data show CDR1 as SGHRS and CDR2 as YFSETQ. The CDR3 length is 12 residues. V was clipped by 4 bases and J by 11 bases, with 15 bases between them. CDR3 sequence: CASSEVGGDAFF. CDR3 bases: TGCGCCAGCAGCGAGGTGGGGGGCGACGCTTTCTTT.

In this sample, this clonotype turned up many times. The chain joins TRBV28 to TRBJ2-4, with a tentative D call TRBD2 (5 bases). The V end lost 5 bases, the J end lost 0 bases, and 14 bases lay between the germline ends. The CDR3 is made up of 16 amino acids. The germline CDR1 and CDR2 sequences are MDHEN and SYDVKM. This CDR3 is CASSPRAGIAKNIQYF. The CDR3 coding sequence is TGTGCCAGCAGTCCGCGTGCCGGGATAGCCAAAAACATTCAGTACTTC. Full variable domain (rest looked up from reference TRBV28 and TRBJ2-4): DVKVTQSSRYLVKRTGEKVFLECVQDMDHENMFWYRQDPGLGLRLIYFSYDVKMKEKGDIPEGYSVSREKKERFSLILESASTNQTSMYLCASSPRAGIAKNIQYFGAGTRLSVL.